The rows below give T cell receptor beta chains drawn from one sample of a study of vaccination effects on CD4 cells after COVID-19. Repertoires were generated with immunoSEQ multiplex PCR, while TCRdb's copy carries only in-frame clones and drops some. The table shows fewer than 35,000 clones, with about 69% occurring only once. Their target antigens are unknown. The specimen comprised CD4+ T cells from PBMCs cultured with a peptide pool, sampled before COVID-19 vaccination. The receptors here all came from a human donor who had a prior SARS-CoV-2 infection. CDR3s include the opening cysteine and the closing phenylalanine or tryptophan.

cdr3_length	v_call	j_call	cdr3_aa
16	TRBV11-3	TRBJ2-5	CASSPGPAGVTETQYF
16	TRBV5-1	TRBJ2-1	CASSRSPGQGNHEQFF
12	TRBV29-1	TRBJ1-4	CSVGQSNEKLFF
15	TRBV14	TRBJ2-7	CASSQLTEPTYEQYF
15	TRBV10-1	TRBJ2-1	CASSGGASLYNEQFF
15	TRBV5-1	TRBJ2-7	CASSLFPDRGTEQYF
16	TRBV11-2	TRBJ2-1	CASRPTLAAPSNEQFF
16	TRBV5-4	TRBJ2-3	CASSLGQGVLTDTQYF
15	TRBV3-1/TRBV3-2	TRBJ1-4	CASSQPGQSNEKLFF
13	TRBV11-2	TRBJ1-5	CASSQSTYQPQHF
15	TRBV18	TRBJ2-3	CASSPVGQGVDTQYF
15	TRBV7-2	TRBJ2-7	CASSLAAGPSYEQYF
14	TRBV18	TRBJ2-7	CASSPVGTENEQYF
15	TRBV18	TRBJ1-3	CASSRELLSGNTIYF
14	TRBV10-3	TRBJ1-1	CAISSMDRNTEAFF
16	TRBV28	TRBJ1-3	CASSSYGVSLGNTIYF
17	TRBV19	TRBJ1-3	CASSPPGQGARGNTIYF
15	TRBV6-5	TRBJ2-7	CASRITPTAIYEQYF
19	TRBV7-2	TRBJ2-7	CASSLGGLAGGALSYEQYF
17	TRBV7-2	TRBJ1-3	CASSLDSGGRSGNTIYF
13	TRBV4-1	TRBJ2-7	CASSRDLDYEQYF
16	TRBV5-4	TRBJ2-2	CASSLAQGIGTGELFF
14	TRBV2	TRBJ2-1	CASGGQGAQNEQFF
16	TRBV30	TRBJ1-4	CAWRDLQGVGNEKLFF
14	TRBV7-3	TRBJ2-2	CASSLGGSTGELFF
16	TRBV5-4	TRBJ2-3	CASSLISRGAGDTQYF
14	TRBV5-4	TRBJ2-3	CASSTRQGADTQYF
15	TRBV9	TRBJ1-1	CASSTVGPGRAEAFF
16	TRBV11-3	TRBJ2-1	CASSLEGTGSYNEQFF
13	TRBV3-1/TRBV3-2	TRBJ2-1	CASSPGDGHEQFF
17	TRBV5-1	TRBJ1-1	CASSFQPPGQYHTEAFF
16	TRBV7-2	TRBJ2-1	CASSRDRLAGNNEQFF
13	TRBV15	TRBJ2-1	CATSKGQYNEQFF
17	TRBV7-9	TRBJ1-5	CASSLTYGTGEHQPQHF
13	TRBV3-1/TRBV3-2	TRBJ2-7	CASSQTREGEQYF
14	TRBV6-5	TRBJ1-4	CASSTGATNEKLFF
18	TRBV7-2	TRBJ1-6	CASSLVGHGSSYNSPLHF
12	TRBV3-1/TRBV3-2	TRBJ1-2	CASSRGEVGYTF
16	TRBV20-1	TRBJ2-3	CSASHGLAGGSDTQYF
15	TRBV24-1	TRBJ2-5	CATSDRTGKQETQYF
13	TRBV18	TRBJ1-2	CASSPGTNYGYTF
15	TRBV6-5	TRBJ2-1	CASSSQGSAYNEQFF
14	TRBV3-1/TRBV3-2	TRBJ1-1	CASSQARMNTEAFF
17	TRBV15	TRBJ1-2	CATSRDTGIRAYYGYTF
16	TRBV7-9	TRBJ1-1	CASSFSHGRANTEAFF
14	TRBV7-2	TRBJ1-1	CASSFAGVNTEAFF
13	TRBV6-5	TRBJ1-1	CASAPPTLTEAFF
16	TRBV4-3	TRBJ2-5	CASSHELAAFEETQYF
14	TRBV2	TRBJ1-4	CASSDGQANEKLFF
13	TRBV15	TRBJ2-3	CATSRGDLDTQYF